This is a list of T cell receptor beta chains from one sample in a study of Ad26.COV2.S vaccination and SARS-CoV-2 variants. Sequenced by immunoSEQ multiplex PCR; TCRdb stores in-frame clones only, minus some. This repertoire shows more than 350,000 clones, around 90% found once; its top ten account for 12%. This specimen was peripheral blood, taken in a trial of Ad26.COV2.S vaccine versus placebo. The origin of the receptors is a person aged 18 to 59 who received the Ad26.COV2.S COVID-19 vaccine or a placebo. CDR3s include the opening cysteine and the closing phenylalanine or tryptophan. The D gene is left open where the match is weak. Size values are once, few and many counts, or a class for expanded clones, and some rows have none.

j_call,cdr3_length,d_call,clone_size,v_call,cdr3_nt,cdr3_aa
TRBJ2-7,16,TRBD1,-,TRBV27,TGTGCCAGCAGAATCACCGGGACAGGGATAGGGTACGAGCAGTACTTC,CASRITGTGIGYEQYF
TRBJ2-1,17,TRBD2,once,TRBV5-1,TGCGCCAGCAGCTTGGCGTTTAGCGGGAGCAACCTCAATGAGCAGTTCTTC,CASSLAFSGSNLNEQFF
TRBJ2-3,18,TRBD2,-,TRBV27,TGTGCCAGCAGTCCCCCACCGGGACTAGCGATAGGCACAGATACGCAGTATTTT,CASSPPPGLAIGTDTQYF
TRBJ2-1,12,-,once,TRBV24-1,TGTGCCACCAGTGACTTGGCTCGGGGGATGTTCTTC,CATSDLARGMFF
TRBJ2-7,15,-,-,TRBV19,TGTGCCAGTAGTATAGTCCTCGGGGCCTCCTACGAGCAGTACTTC,CASSIVLGASYEQYF
TRBJ2-7,17,TRBD2,-,TRBV7-6,TGTGCCAGCAGCTTAGGGGCGGTAGCGGGAGGGTCCTACGAGCAGTACTTC,CASSLGAVAGGSYEQYF
TRBJ2-1,16,TRBD2,-,TRBV4-3,TGCGCCAGCAGCCGAACATACGGGACTAGCAACAATGAGCAGTTCTTC,CASSRTYGTSNNEQFF
TRBJ2-1,13,-,-,TRBV19,TGTGCCAGTGTAGGGCTTCGGGTCAATGAGCAGTTCTTC,CASVGLRVNEQFF
TRBJ2-2,13,-,once,TRBV30,TGTGCCTGGACGGGGCTAGTAACCGGGGAGCTGTTTTTT,CAWTGLVTGELFF
TRBJ2-7,13,-,-,TRBV11-2,TGTGCCAGCAGCTTCAAACCATCCTACGAGCAGTACTTC,CASSFKPSYEQYF
TRBJ2-1,12,-,-,TRBV6-2/TRBV6-3,TGTGCCAGCAGCACTTCTTACAATGAGCAGTTCTTC,CASSTSYNEQFF
TRBJ2-7,13,TRBD2,-,TRBV27,TGTGCCAGCAGTTTCATCGGGGGGTACGAGCAGTACTTC,CASSFIGGYEQYF
TRBJ2-1,12,-,-,TRBV27,TGTGCCAGCAGTTTCGGGCCGAATGAGCAGTTCTTC,CASSFGPNEQFF
TRBJ1-1,16,-,-,TRBV6-5,TGTGCCAGCAGTTACTCTGCGGGGCCGGGGAACACTGAAGCTTTCTTT,CASSYSAGPGNTEAFF
TRBJ1-1,18,-,-,TRBV21-1,TGTGCCAGCAGCAAAGTACAGGCATCTTCCGGGATTAACACTGAAGCTTTCTTT,CASSKVQASSGINTEAFF
TRBJ1-5,14,-,-,TRBV7-9,TGTGCCAGCAGCTTAGATGGGGGACATCAGCCCCAGCATTTT,CASSLDGGHQPQHF
TRBJ2-7,11,TRBD1,-,TRBV3-1/TRBV3-2,TGTGCTGGGACAGCAGAATACGAGCAGTACTTC,CAGTAEYEQYF